Following are 18 T cell receptor beta chains from one sample sequenced in a study of regulatory T cells in long-lasting Graves disease. The time point is: persistent/refractory GD, antithyroid drugs over 5 years with positive TRAb. RNA from PBMCs was the source of the TCR library. Relying on iRepertoire HTBI primers and Arm-PCR of CDR3 regions, the team built TCR beta libraries. TCRdb itself ran the multiplex PCR reads through MiXCR, one entry per CDR3 protein. Of more than 300,000 distinct CDR3 sequences listed, around 23% are singletons. Source: peripheral blood mononuclear cells (PBMCs), taken when the disease was refractory, from a patient treated with antithyroid drugs. The receptors were gathered from a woman in her thirties or forties with Graves disease.

This clonotype appeared many times. The V call is TRBV24-1, the J call TRBJ2-5, with D possibly being TRBD1 (6 bases). V lost 3 bases, J lost 5 bases, and 15 bases lay in between. CDR1 is KGHDR and CDR2 is SFDVKD in the germline V gene. CDR3 length: 15 amino acids. This chain's CDR3 is CATSDVGTRGETQYF. DNA for the CDR3: TGTGCCACCAGTGATGTCGGGACACGGGGCGAGACCCAGTACTTC.

The table lists this clonotype with many counts. The rearrangement links TRBV10-3 to TRBJ1-1; weak D call: TRBD1 (6 bases). The CDR3 runs to 15 residues. V lost 2 bases and J lost 5, with 15 bases in between. The germline V gene encodes CDR1 ENHRY and CDR2 SYGVKD. The CDR3 spells CAISERAGAMTEAFF. The DNA for the CDR3 is TGTGCCATCAGTGAGAGGGCGGGGGCTATGACTGAAGCTTTCTTT.

V and J are TRBV6-1 and TRBJ1-1; TRBD1 aligns across 11 bases. The CDR3 loop spans 15 amino acids. Losses at the gene ends were 6 bases for V and 5 bases for J; bases not matched to a gene: 8. The germline gives CDR1 MNHNS, CDR2 SASEGT. CDR3 residues: CASRSDRGLRTEAFF. The CDR3 nucleotides are TGTGCCAGCAGGTCGGACAGGGGGCTAAGGACTGAAGCTTTCTTT.

The V call is TRBV19, the J call TRBJ1-1; D is undetermined. V lost 7 bases to trimming and J lost 1 base, with 10 bases between them. The CDR3 sequence is 13 residues long. Germline CDR1 and CDR2: LNHDA and SQIVND (reference sequence). The CDR3 DNA is TGTGCCAGTATATCCGGAGCGAACACTGAAGCTTTCTTT. This gives the protein CASISGANTEAFF.

The CDR3 loop is CASSGGGPEAFF. As DNA, the CDR3 is TGTGCCAGTAGCGGCGGAGGCCCGGAAGCTTTCTTT. The rearrangement joins TRBV19 to TRBJ1-1; D unclear. Trimming pared 6 bases from V and 8 bases from J, leaving 13 bases between. The CDR3 contains 12 residues. The germline CDR1 and CDR2 sequences are LNHDA and SQIVND (reference sequence).

This clonotype was picked up many times. J is TRBJ2-5 and V is TRBV11-2; TRBD1 might be the D (6 bases). The CDR3 consists of 14 residues. Looked up from germline, CDR1 is SGHAT and CDR2 is FQNNGV. Trimming removed 8 bases from V and 3 bases from J, with 16 bases in between. This CDR3 reads CASATQGREETQYF. CDR3 sequence (DNA): TGTGCCAGCGCCACACAGGGACGGGAAGAGACCCAGTACTTC.

The gene calls are TRBV7-3 and TRBJ2-2; TRBD2 might be the D (6 bases). The CDR3 covers 14 residues. Germline-derived CDR1 and CDR2 are SGHTA and FQGTGA. The V end lost 5 bases, the J end lost 6 bases, and 13 bases lay between the germline ends. DNA of the CDR3: TGTGCCAGCAGCCCCGGCGGGGTGGCCGGGGAGCTGTTTTTT. This gives the protein CASSPGGVAGELFF.

J is TRBJ1-4 and V is TRBV25-1, with a tentative D call TRBD1 (5 bases). Germline values: CDR1 MGHDK, CDR2 SYGVNS. The CDR3 runs 15 residues. The germline V and J ends were trimmed by 4 bases and 0 bases, with 9 bases remaining between them. CDR3 nucleotides: TGTGCCAGCAGTGGGGGCACTCCAACTAATGAAAAACTGTTTTTT. Translation gives CASSGGTPTNEKLFF.

Only a few counts were recorded for this clonotype. This chain links TRBV30 with TRBJ1-4; D might be TRBD1 (6 bases). Germline CDR1 is GTSNPN and CDR2 is SVGIG (reference sequence). Trimming removed 0 bases at V and 7 bases at J, with 15 bases between. CDR3 length equals 15 residues. CDR3 sequence reads: CAWSVILGASEKLFF. CDR3 nucleotide sequence: TGTGCCTGGAGTGTTATCTTGGGGGCCAGTGAAAAACTGTTTTTT.

This clonotype appeared many times. This chain joins TRBV2 and TRBJ2-7; 9 bases line up with TRBD2. The trim removed 8 bases at V and 4 bases at J, leaving 18 bases unmatched. Germline-derived CDR1 and CDR2 are SNHLY and FYNNEI. This CDR3 comprises 17 residues. CDR3 coding DNA: TGTGCCAGCCGGGACCTAAGAATAGCGGGAGTTGGTTACGAGCAGTACTTC. Translated: CASRDLRIAGVGYEQYF. Using reference TRBV2 and TRBJ2-7 for the parts outside the CDR3, the full variable domain is EPEVTQTPSHQVTQMGQEVILRCVPISNHLYFYWYRQILGQKVEFLVSFYNNEISEKSEIFDDQFSVERPDGSNFTLKIRSTKLEDSAMYFCASRDLRIAGVGYEQYFGPGTRLTVT.

The chain couples TRBV7-2 to TRBJ1-4; D may be TRBD1 (6 bases). V was shortened by 1 base and J by 5 bases, with 8 bases between the two germline ends. Germline-derived CDR1 and CDR2 are SGHTA and FQGNSA. The CDR3 has 14 residues. This CDR3 reads CASSLGTVNEKLFF. In DNA, the CDR3 is TGTGCCAGCAGCTTAGGGACAGTAAATGAAAAACTGTTTTTT.

The rearrangement links TRBV28 to TRBJ2-6, with no clear D. Per the germline V gene, CDR1 is MDHEN and CDR2 is SYDVKM. The CDR3 has 17 amino acids. V lost 1 base to trimming and J lost 2 bases, with 12 bases between them. The CDR3 sequence: CASSLSYSAAGANVLTF. DNA of the CDR3: TGTGCCAGCAGTTTATCATACTCGGCCGCTGGGGCCAACGTCCTGACTTTC.

The chain recombines TRBV6-2 or TRBV6-3 with TRBJ2-7; no reliable D call. V shed 0 bases and J shed 0 bases, with 9 bases lying between them. CDR1 is MNHEY, CDR2 SVGEGT, per germline. This CDR3 comprises 15 residues. The DNA for the CDR3 is TGTGCCAGCAGTTACTCGACTTACAGCTCCTACGAGCAGTACTTC. Encoded protein: CASSYSTYSSYEQYF.

On this clonotype: This sequence may be a read error, since a much larger clone differs from it by one base. This chain links TRBV28 with TRBJ2-5, with 8 bases identical to TRBD1. CDR1 is MDHEN and CDR2 is SYDVKM in the germline V gene. The CDR3 spans 15 residues. CDR3 amino acids: CANSPGQGPQETQYF. The CDR3 coding sequence is TGTGCCAACAGTCCAGGACAGGGCCCTCAAGAGACCCAGTACTTC.

The chain is built from TRBV6-1 and TRBJ2-1, with 7 bases matching TRBD2. Per the germline V gene, CDR1 is MNHNS and CDR2 is SASEGT. There are 15 residues in the CDR3. The J segment lost 0 bases and the V segment lost 6 bases, leaving 5 bases of the junction unmatched. The CDR3 DNA sequence: TGTGCCAGCAGCCGAAGGACTAGCTCCTACAATGAGCAGTTCTTC. This codes for CASSRRTSSYNEQFF.

Ten or more counts support this clonotype. The V gene is TRBV6-1, the J gene TRBJ1-4; D is possibly TRBD1 (5 bases). Germline assignment: CDR1 MNHNS and CDR2 SASEGT. Trimming took off 8 bases at V and 8 bases at J, with 15 bases between the two ends. The CDR3 has 13 residues. The CDR3 protein is CASAEWGSEKLFF. CDR3 DNA: TGTGCCAGCGCAGAGTGGGGGTCCGAAAAACTGTTTTTT.

This clonotype was seen more than once but under ten times. This chain connects TRBV2 to TRBJ2-1, with D unresolved. The CDR3 runs 14 residues. Germline V gene sequence: CDR1 SNHLY, CDR2 FYNNEI. Trimming took off 5 bases at V and 10 bases at J, with 18 bases between the two ends. Here the CDR3 reads CASSSDLVAWEQFF. For the CDR3, the DNA is TGTGCCAGCAGTTCTGACTTAGTAGCTTGGGAGCAGTTCTTC.

The gene calls are TRBV12-3 or TRBV12-4 and TRBJ2-1; 9 bases are shared with TRBD2. This CDR3 spans 15 amino acids. J lost 6 bases, V lost 1 base, and 4 bases had no gene match. The CDR3 nucleotides read TGTGCCAGCAGTTTAGTTAGCGGGAGAGGCAATGAGCAGTTCTTC. The encoded protein is CASSLVSGRGNEQFF.